One and the same sample provided the 31 T cell receptor beta chains below, sequenced in a study of cytomegalovirus exposure and HLA in healthy donors. The primer mix had 60 Vbeta and 13 Jbeta primers. The protocol was immunoSEQ multiplex PCR, while the TCRdb copy is restricted to in-frame clones and leaves out a portion. The sample shows about 140,000 clones, around 76% of them seen only once. Sequenced: PBMCs. Every receptor here comes from a young man in good health and CMV-seronegative.

The gene calls are TRBV5-1 and TRBJ2-1, with 14 bases fitting TRBD2. Germline V CDR1 and CDR2: SGHRS, YFSETQ. This CDR3 comprises 19 residues. Unmatched junction bases numbered 8, after V lost 3 bases and J lost 0 bases. The CDR3 nucleotides are TGCGCCAGCAGCTCTTCCGGTGGGACTAGCGGGAGCTCCTACAATGAGCAGTTCTTC. Translating gives CASSSSGGTSGSSYNEQFF.

The genes are TRBV5-1 and TRBJ2-7; 12 nucleotides match TRBD2. CDR1 and CDR2 (germline): SGHRS, YFSETQ. V shed 4 bases and J 2 bases; nucleotides not matched to a gene: 4. The CDR3 sequence is 15 residues long. The CDR3 region is CASSRGLAGTYEQYF. The CDR3 DNA sequence: TGCGCCAGCAGCAGAGGACTAGCGGGGACCTACGAGCAGTACTTC.

The V and J genes are TRBV14 and TRBJ2-5, with TRBD1 matching over 8 bases. The V gene end was trimmed by 1 base and the J gene end by 4 bases; junction bases not matched to a gene: 8. The CDR3 has 16 amino acids. Looked up from germline, CDR1 is SGHDN and CDR2 is FVKESK. As DNA, the CDR3 is TGTGCCAGCAGCCAAGGCGGCCAGGGGGCGGGAGAGACCCAGTACTTC. Translating gives CASSQGGQGAGETQYF.

The chain has TRBV9 and TRBJ2-5; 7 bases match TRBD2. Germline loops: CDR1 SGDLS, CDR2 YYNGEE. V trimming: 3 bases; J trimming: 4 bases; junction bases outside the gene matches: 9. This CDR3 contains 15 residues. The CDR3 DNA reads as TGTGCCAGCAGCGGAGAGGCGGGAGCACCAGAGACCCAGTACTTC. This sequence encodes CASSGEAGAPETQYF. The whole variable domain, filled in from reference TRBV9 and TRBJ2-5, reads DSGVTQTPKHLITATGQRVTLRCSPRSGDLSVYWYQQSLDQGLQFLIQYYNGEERAKGNILERFSAQQFPDLHSELNLSSLELGDSALYFCASSGEAGAPETQYFGPGTRLLVL.

V gene TRBV9 combines with J gene TRBJ1-1; TRBD1 agrees at 10 bases. The CDR3 spans 17 residues. CDR1 is SGDLS, CDR2 YYNGEE, per germline. J was trimmed by 1 base and V by 3 bases; bases with no gene match: 9. The CDR3 DNA follows: TGTGCCAGCAGCGCGGACCGACGACAGGGGGCGAACACTGAAGCTTTCTTT. Protein: CASSADRRQGANTEAFF.

The chain has TRBV11-2 and TRBJ2-3; TRBD1 agrees at 12 bases. This CDR3 contains 14 residues. The V segment lost 5 bases and the J segment 6 bases; nucleotides outside the gene matches: 3. Germline V gives CDR1 SGHAT, CDR2 FQNNGV. For the CDR3, the DNA is TGTGCCAGCAGCAGGGACAGGGGGCCCGATACGCAGTATTTT. Encoded protein: CASSRDRGPDTQYF.

The chain couples TRBV29-1 to TRBJ2-3, with TRBD2 matching over 11 bases. J gave up 0 bases and V 6 bases, and 11 bases lay outside the gene matches. This CDR3 contains 17 residues. CDR1 is SQVTM and CDR2 is ANQGSEA in the germline V gene. The CDR3 sequence is CSVFGTSGEYSTDTQYF. CDR3 sequence (DNA): TGCAGCGTCTTTGGGACTAGCGGAGAGTATAGCACAGATACGCAGTATTTT.

V and J are TRBV7-3 and TRBJ2-5, with 10 positions matching TRBD2. Looked up from germline, CDR1 is SGHTA and CDR2 is FQGTGA. The CDR3 spans 14 residues. Trimming took 5 bases from V and 5 from J; bases not matched to a gene: 5. DNA for the CDR3: TGTGCCAGCAGCCTAGCGGGGGCGGGGGAGACCCAGTACTTC. Amino acids: CASSLAGAGETQYF.

This chain connects TRBV4-1 to TRBJ2-5, with no clear D. Germline CDR1 reads MGHRA; CDR2 reads YSYEKL. The CDR3 covers 14 residues. V gave up 0 bases and J gave up 1 base, with 6 bases separating them. The CDR3 nucleotides read TGCGCCAGCAGCCAAGACCCTATCCAAGAGACCCAGTACTTC. Translating it yields CASSQDPIQETQYF.

This chain's CDR3 is CATSRGTGDEQYF. The CDR3 DNA reads as TGTGCCACCAGCAGGGGGACAGGGGACGAGCAGTACTTC. V usage is TRBV15 and J usage is TRBJ2-5, with 10 bases lining up with TRBD1. The J call may not be correct, given that the DNA end is closer to TRBJ2-7. The CDR3 runs 13 residues. Germline V gene sequence: CDR1 LNHNV, CDR2 YYDKDF (reference sequence).

The chain employs TRBV30 and TRBJ2-2; D is perhaps TRBD1 (8 bases). CDR3 length: 19 amino acids. The germline gives CDR1 GTSNPN, CDR2 SVGIG (reference sequence). Trimming pared 0 bases from V and 4 bases from J, leaving 24 bases between. The CDR3 loop reads CAWSVLNPQGGVLTGELFF. The DNA of the CDR3 is TGTGCCTGGAGTGTACTAAACCCACAGGGGGGGGTCCTCACCGGGGAGCTGTTTTTT.

The chain employs TRBV28 and TRBJ2-7, with D maybe TRBD1 (6 bases). Per the germline V gene, CDR1 is MDHEN and CDR2 is SYDVKM. The CDR3 spans 17 residues. Trimming shortened V by 5 bases and J by 2 bases, and 22 bases separated the two germline ends. The CDR3, as DNA: TGTGCCAGCAGTCCGGACAGCCCTGATCCAGACACCTACGAGCAGTACTTC. Its translation: CASSPDSPDPDTYEQYF.

This chain uses TRBV19 with TRBJ2-1; 7 positions agree with TRBD1. The V and J ends lost 8 bases and 5 bases, in that order; junction bases with no gene match: 6. The CDR3 totals 13 residues. Germline CDR1 LNHDA, CDR2 SQIVND (reference sequence). CDR3 nucleotide sequence: TGTGCCAGTTTCGGGACAGAACACAATGAGCAGTTCTTC. Translated: CASFGTEHNEQFF.

Comment on this clone: The same CDR3 is also encoded by other DNA sequences in this sample. The J gene is TRBJ1-1, the V gene TRBV29-1, with 8 bases identical to TRBD1. The germline V gene encodes CDR1 SQVTM and CDR2 ANQGSEA. V lost 6 bases and J lost 4; bases outside the gene matches: 7. This CDR3 is 13 amino acids long. The CDR3 is CSVDTGGSTEAFF. DNA of the CDR3: TGCAGCGTCGACACAGGGGGATCCACTGAAGCTTTCTTT.

The V gene is TRBV5-1, the J gene TRBJ2-2; 13 bases agree with TRBD2. The V and J ends lost 4 bases and 5 bases, in that order; junction bases with no gene match: 5. From germline, CDR1 is SGHRS and CDR2 YFSETQ. The CDR3 length is 16 residues. CDR3 DNA: TGCGCCAGCAGCCCGGGACTAGCGGGGACGACCGGGGAGCTGTTTTTT. Translating it yields CASSPGLAGTTGELFF.

The chain joins TRBV10-1 to TRBJ2-1, with D uncertain. Germline lookup yields CDR1 WNHNN and CDR2 SYGVQD (reference sequence). Trimming removed 3 bases from V and 7 bases from J, with 10 bases in between. The CDR3 has 13 residues. The CDR3 reads CASSELVGNEQFF. The CDR3 nucleotides are TGCGCCAGCAGTGAACTCGTCGGGAATGAGCAGTTCTTC.

The chain combines TRBV5-1 with TRBJ2-1; 8 bases are a match to TRBD1. Looked up from germline, CDR1 is SGHRS and CDR2 is YFSETQ. The CDR3 has 16 amino acids. Germline trimming cut 0 bases from V and 0 bases from J; bases unmatched to any gene: 2. Here the CDR3 DNA reads TGCGCCAGCAGCTTGGAAACAGGGGGCTCCTACAATGAGCAGTTCTTC. Translating it yields CASSLETGGSYNEQFF.

This clone was seen a few times. The chain combines TRBV7-9 with TRBJ2-1, with 11 bases fitting TRBD2. The germline V gene has CDR1 SEHNR and CDR2 FQNEAQ (reference sequence). The length of the CDR3 is 15 residues. V shed 1 base and J 5 bases; nucleotides not matched to a gene: 1. The CDR3 sequence: CASSLGLAGNNEQFF. In DNA form, the CDR3 reads TGTGCCAGCAGCTTAGGACTAGCGGGGAACAATGAGCAGTTCTTC.

The sample holds a few counts of this clone. The chain links TRBV7-9 to TRBJ2-7; 8 positions match TRBD2. The CDR3 contains 15 residues. CDR1 is SEHNR, CDR2 FQNEAQ, per germline (reference sequence). V was pared by 2 bases and J by 5 bases, with 8 bases of the junction left unmatched. The CDR3 region is CASSLRGTSNDEQYF. In DNA, the CDR3 is TGTGCCAGCAGCTTAAGAGGGACTAGTAACGACGAGCAGTACTTC.

The chain has TRBV7-2 and TRBJ1-3; no definite D call. The CDR3 extends over 16 amino acids. Germline V gene lookup returns CDR1 SGHTA and CDR2 FQGNSA. Trimming removed 1 base from V and 7 bases from J, with 17 bases in between. As DNA, the CDR3 is TGTGCCAGCAGCTTAGGTGCGGGAACGTCGGGGAACACCATATATTTT. Its protein is CASSLGAGTSGNTIYF.

The table lists this clone with a few counts. The DNA of the CDR3 is TGTGCCAGCAGTTCCGGACAGGGGATCACAGATACGCAGTATTTT. It encodes CASSSGQGITDTQYF. This rearrangement joins TRBV28 to TRBJ2-3; 9 bases are a match to TRBD1. The length of the CDR3 is 15 residues. Germline V gene sequence: CDR1 MDHEN, CDR2 SYDVKM. After removal of 4 bases from V and 2 bases from J, the junction contained 4 bases not matched to a gene.

CDR3 coding DNA: TGTGCCAGCAGTGACTTTACAGGGGACTATGGCTACACCTTC. Translated: CASSDFTGDYGYTF. The chain couples TRBV6-1 to TRBJ1-2; 7 positions agree with TRBD1. Trimming cost V 3 bases and J 3 bases; bases outside gene matches: 4. The CDR3 loop spans 14 amino acids. Germline V gene data show CDR1 as MNHNS and CDR2 as SASEGT.

The rearrangement links TRBV9 to TRBJ2-2; 10 bases are a match to TRBD1. There are 16 residues in the CDR3. Trimming cost V 4 bases and J 4 bases; bases outside gene matches: 7. The germline CDR1 and CDR2 sequences are SGDLS and YYNGEE. CDR3 DNA sequence: TGTGCCAGCAGCCTCCGGGGGGACAGGGGCACCGGGGAGCTGTTTTTT. Encoded protein: CASSLRGDRGTGELFF. The complete variable domain, with remaining parts taken from reference TRBV9 and TRBJ2-2, reads DSGVTQTPKHLITATGQRVTLRCSPRSGDLSVYWYQQSLDQGLQFLIQYYNGEERAKGNILERFSAQQFPDLHSELNLSSLELGDSALYFCASSLRGDRGTGELFFGEGSRLTVL.

The CDR3 DNA reads TGCAGTGCTAGAGTCAGGGGGGTGGCTTTCTTT. Translation gives CSARVRGVAFF. The chain uses TRBV20-1 and TRBJ1-1, with 7 bases aligning to TRBD1. The CDR3 runs to 11 residues. Trimming at V came to 1 base and at J to 11 bases, leaving 4 bases not matched to a gene. Germline V lookup: CDR1 DFQATT, CDR2 SNEGSKA (reference sequence).

The chain carries TRBV19 and TRBJ2-5; maybe TRBD2 (5 bases). The CDR3 extends over 15 amino acids. With 0 bases removed from V and 3 bases from J, the gap between germline ends came to 11 bases. CDR1 is LNHDA and CDR2 is SQIVND in the germline V gene (reference sequence). CDR3 DNA sequence: TGTGCCAGTAGTATAGATCGACTACCCGAAGAGACCCAGTACTTC. Translation: CASSIDRLPEETQYF.

This rearrangement joins TRBV6-5 to TRBJ2-5; a weak D match, TRBD2 (5 bases). The assigned J gene may be wrong: the sequence end matches TRBJ2-7 better. The CDR3 has 15 amino acids. Germline-derived CDR1 and CDR2 are MNHEY and SVGAGI. DNA of the CDR3: TGTGCCAGCAGTTACGGTCTAGCCGTAGCCTACGAGCAGTACTTC. Its translation: CASSYGLAVAYEQYF.

The chain links TRBV9 to TRBJ1-4; TRBD1 is a possible D gene (5 bases). V lost 2 bases and J 3 bases, leaving 14 bases between the germline ends. Germline assignment: CDR1 SGDLS and CDR2 YYNGEE. This CDR3 contains 16 residues. CDR3 protein: CASSVDNGGPNEKLFF. The CDR3 region has the DNA TGTGCCAGCAGCGTGGACAACGGGGGACCTAATGAAAAACTGTTTTTT.

The chain joins TRBV9 to TRBJ2-5, with D perhaps TRBD2 (6 bases). Trimming stripped 4 bases from V and 5 bases from J, with 12 bases between. The CDR3 length is 13 residues. Germline loops: CDR1 SGDLS, CDR2 YYNGEE. Written as DNA, the CDR3 is TGTGCCAGCAGCCCCGGAGGGCGGGAGACCCAGTACTTC. As protein: CASSPGGRETQYF.

The rearrangement uses TRBV5-1 and TRBJ2-1; TRBD2 matches 7 bases. The V gene end was trimmed by 7 bases and the J gene end by 5 bases; junction bases not matched to a gene: 12. Germline V gene lookup returns CDR1 SGHRS and CDR2 YFSETQ. The CDR3 has 15 amino acids. The CDR3 reads CASSLGTTYNNEQFF. For the CDR3, the DNA is TGCGCCAGCTCCCTCGGGACTACCTACAACAATGAGCAGTTCTTC.

V and J are TRBV4-1 and TRBJ1-4; maybe TRBD1 (5 bases). Per the germline V gene, CDR1 is MGHRA and CDR2 is YSYEKL. The CDR3 sequence is 16 residues long. Trimming took off 3 bases at V and 4 bases at J, with 15 bases between the two ends. Here the CDR3 reads CASSQDITTDNEKLFF. The CDR3 DNA reads TGCGCCAGCAGCCAGGACATAACTACCGATAATGAAAAACTGTTTTTT.

The chain is built from TRBV27 and TRBJ2-7; D gene ambiguous. Germline CDR1 is MNHEY and CDR2 is SMNVEV (reference sequence). The V and J ends lost 2 bases and 7 bases respectively, with 12 bases between them. The CDR3 consists of 13 residues. The CDR3 DNA is TGTGCCAGCAGTTTAGACGGGTCCCGGGAGCAGTACTTC. Protein product: CASSLDGSREQYF.